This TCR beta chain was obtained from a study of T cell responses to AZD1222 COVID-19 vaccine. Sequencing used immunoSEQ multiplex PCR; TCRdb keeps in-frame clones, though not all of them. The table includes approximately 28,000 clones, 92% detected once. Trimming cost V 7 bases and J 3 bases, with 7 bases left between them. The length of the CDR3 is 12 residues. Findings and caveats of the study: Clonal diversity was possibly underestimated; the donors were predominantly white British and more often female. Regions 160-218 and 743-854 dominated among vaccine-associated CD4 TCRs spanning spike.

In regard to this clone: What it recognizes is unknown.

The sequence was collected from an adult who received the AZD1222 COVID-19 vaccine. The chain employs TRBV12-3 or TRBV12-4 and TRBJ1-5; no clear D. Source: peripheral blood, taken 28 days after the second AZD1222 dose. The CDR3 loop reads CASTQSNQPQHF. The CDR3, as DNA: TGTGCCAGCACCCAGTCCAATCAGCCCCAGCATTTT.